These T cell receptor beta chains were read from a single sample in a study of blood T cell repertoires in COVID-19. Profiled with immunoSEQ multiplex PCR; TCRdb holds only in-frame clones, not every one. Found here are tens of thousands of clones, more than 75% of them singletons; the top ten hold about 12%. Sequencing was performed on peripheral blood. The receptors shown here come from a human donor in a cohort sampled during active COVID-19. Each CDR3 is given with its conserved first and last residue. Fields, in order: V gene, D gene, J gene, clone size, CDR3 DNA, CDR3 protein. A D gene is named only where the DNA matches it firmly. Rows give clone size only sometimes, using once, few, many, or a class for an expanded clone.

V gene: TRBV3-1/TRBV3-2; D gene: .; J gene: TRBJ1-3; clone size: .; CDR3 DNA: TGTGCCAGCAGCCAACCCGGCGCAGGGCAAGGAAACACCATATATTTT; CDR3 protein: CASSQPGAGQGNTIYF
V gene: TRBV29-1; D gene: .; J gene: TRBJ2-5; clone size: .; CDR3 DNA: TGCAGCGTTAAACAAATACAAGAGACCCAGTACTTC; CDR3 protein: CSVKQIQETQYF
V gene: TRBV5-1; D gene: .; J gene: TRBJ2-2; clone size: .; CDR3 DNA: TGCGCCAGCGCAGGGGTGAACACCGGGGAGCTGTTTTTT; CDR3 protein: CASAGVNTGELFF
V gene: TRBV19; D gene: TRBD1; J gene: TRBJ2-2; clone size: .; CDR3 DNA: TGTGCCAGTAGTAAAAGTGCAGGGGGCACCGGGGAGCTGTTTTTT; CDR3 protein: CASSKSAGGTGELFF
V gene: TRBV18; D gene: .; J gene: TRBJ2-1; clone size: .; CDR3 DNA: TGTGCCAGCTCACAGGGCCTAACCAGGGGTGGCGAGCAGTTCTTC; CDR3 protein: CASSQGLTRGGEQFF
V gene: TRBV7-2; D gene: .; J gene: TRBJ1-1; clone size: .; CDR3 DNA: TGTGCCAGCAGCTTAGTAGATAACACTGAAGCTTTCTTT; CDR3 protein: CASSLVDNTEAFF
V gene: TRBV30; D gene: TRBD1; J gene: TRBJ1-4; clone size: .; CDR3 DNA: TGTGCCTGGAGTGTACAGGGGGGAGGTGAAAAACTGTTTTTT; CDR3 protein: CAWSVQGGGEKLFF
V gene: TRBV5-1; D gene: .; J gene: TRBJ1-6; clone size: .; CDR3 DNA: TGCGCCAGCAGCGTGAACGGGAACTATAATTCACCCCTCCACTTT; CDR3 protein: CASSVNGNYNSPLHF
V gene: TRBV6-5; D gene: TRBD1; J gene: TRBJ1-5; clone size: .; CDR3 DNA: TGTGCCAGCAGTTCGGACAGGGGGCCTCAGCCCCAGCATTTT; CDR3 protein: CASSSDRGPQPQHF
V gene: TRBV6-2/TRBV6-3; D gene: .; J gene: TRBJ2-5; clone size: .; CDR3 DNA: TGTGCCAGCAGCTCCCCCGGAGCGGGCGGGGAGACCCAGTACTTC; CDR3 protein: CASSSPGAGGETQYF
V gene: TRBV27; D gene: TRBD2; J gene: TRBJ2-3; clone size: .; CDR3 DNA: TGTGCCAGCAGCGCGGGACTAGCGGTAGATACGCAGTATTTT; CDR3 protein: CASSAGLAVDTQYF
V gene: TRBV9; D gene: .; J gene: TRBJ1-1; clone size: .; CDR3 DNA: TGTGCCAGCAGCGTAGTTGGGGGGTCAGGTGAAGCTTTCTTT; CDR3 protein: CASSVVGGSGEAFF
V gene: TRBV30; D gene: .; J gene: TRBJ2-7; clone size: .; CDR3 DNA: TGTGCCTGGAGCCAAGACAGTTACGAGCAGTACTTC; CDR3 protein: CAWSQDSYEQYF
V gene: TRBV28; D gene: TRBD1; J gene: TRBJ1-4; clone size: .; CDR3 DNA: TGTGCCAGCACGACAGGGGGCAGAGAAAAACTGTTTTTT; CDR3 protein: CASTTGGREKLFF
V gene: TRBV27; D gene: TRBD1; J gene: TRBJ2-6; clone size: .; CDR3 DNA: TGTGCCAGCAGGTACAGACAGGGGGCGATCAACGTCCTGACTTTC; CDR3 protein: CASRYRQGAINVLTF
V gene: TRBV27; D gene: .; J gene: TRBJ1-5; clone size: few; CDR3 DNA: TGTGCCAGCAGTCCTCGCCTTAGTCAGCCCCAGCATTTT; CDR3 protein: CASSPRLSQPQHF
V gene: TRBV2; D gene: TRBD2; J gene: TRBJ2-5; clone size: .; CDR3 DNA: TGTGCCAGCAGTTTCCAGCGGGGGCCAGAGACCCAGTACTTC; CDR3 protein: CASSFQRGPETQYF
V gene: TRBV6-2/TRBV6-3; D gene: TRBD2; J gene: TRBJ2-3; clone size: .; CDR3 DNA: TGTGCCAGCAGTTACAGGCGGGAGGGGACAGATACGCAGTATTTT; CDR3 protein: CASSYRREGTDTQYF
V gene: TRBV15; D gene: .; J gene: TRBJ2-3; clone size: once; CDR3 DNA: TGTGCCACCAGCAGAGCTCACTGGGATACGCAGTATTTT; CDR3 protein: CATSRAHWDTQYF
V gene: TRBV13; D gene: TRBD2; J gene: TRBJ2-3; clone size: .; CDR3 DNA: TGTGCCAGCAGCATGAGCGGGGCGCAGTATTTT; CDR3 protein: CASSMSGAQYF
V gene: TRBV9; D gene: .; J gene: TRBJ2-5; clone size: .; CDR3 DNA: TGTGCCAGCAGCGTAGGAGAAAGGGGCCCCCCACAAGAGACCCAGTACTTC; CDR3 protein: CASSVGERGPPQETQYF
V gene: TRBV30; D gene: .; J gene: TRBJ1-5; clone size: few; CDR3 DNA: TGTGCCTGGAGTTTCGCAGGGGGCAATCAGCCCCAGCATTTT; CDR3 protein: CAWSFAGGNQPQHF
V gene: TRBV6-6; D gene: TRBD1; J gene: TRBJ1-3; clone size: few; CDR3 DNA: TGTGCCAGCAGTCAACGGGACAGCTCTGGAAACACCATATATTTT; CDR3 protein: CASSQRDSSGNTIYF
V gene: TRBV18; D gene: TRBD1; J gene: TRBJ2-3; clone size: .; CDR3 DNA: TGTGCCAGCTCACCACAGGGGGCCTCAGGTGCAGATACGCAGTATTTT; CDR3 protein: CASSPQGASGADTQYF
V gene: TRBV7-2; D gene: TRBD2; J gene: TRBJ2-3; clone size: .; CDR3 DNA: TGTGCCAGCAGCTTCATAAGGGCGGGAGGCACAGATACGCAGTATTTT; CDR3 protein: CASSFIRAGGTDTQYF
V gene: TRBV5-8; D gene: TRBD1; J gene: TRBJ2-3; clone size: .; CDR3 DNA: TGTGCCAGCAGCTTGGCCGGGACAGGGAGAGGAGATACGCAGTATTTT; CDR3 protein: CASSLAGTGRGDTQYF
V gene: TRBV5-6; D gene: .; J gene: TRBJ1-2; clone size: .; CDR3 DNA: TGTGCCAGCAGCTTGGACAGGGTCGACTATGGCTACACCTTC; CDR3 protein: CASSLDRVDYGYTF
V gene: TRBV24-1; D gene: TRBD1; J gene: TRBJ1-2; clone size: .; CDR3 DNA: TGTGCCACCAGTGACCGACAGGGGGCATCCCTCTATGGCTACACCTTC; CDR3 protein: CATSDRQGASLYGYTF
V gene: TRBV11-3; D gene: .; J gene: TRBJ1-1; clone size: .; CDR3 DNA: TGTGCCAGCAGCCTCGACAGTATGAACACTGAAGCTTTCTTT; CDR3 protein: CASSLDSMNTEAFF
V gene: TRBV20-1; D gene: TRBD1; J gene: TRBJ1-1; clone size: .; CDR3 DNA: TGCAGTGCTAGTCTACCAGGGGGCCCTCGAGAAGCTTTCTTT; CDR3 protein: CSASLPGGPREAFF
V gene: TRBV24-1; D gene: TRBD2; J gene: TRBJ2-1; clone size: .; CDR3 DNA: TGTGCCACCAGTGATGCAGTTCCCGGGGGTAGCGGGGGAGGCAATGAGCAGTTCTTC; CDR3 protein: CATSDAVPGGSGGGNEQFF
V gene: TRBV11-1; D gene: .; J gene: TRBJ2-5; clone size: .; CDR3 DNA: TGTGCCAGCAGTCTCCGTCAGGTTCAGGGAGAGACCCAGTACTTC; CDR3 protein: CASSLRQVQGETQYF
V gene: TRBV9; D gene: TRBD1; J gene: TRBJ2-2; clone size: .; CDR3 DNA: TGTGCCAGCAGCGCAATGGGACAGGGGATAGACGGGGAGCTGTTTTTT; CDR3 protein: CASSAMGQGIDGELFF
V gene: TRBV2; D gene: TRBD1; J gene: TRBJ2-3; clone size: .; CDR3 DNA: TGTGCCAGCAGTGCGGGACAGGGCCGCACAGATACGCAGTATTTT; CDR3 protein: CASSAGQGRTDTQYF
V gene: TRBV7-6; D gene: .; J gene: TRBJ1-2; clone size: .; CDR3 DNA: TGTGCCAGCAGCTTAAATTCGGCGGACTATGGCTACACCTTC; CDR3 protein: CASSLNSADYGYTF
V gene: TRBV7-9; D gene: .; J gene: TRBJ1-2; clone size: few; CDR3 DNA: TGTGCCAGCAGCTTAGGGCGGGATGGCTACACCTTC; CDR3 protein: CASSLGRDGYTF
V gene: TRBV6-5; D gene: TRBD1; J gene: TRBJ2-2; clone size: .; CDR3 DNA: TGTGCCAGCACCGGGACAGCCGTCACCGGGGAGCTGTTTTTT; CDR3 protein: CASTGTAVTGELFF
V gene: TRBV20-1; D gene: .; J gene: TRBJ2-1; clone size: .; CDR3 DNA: TGCAGTGCTAGTTACAGGGTAGGATACAATGAGCAGTTCTTC; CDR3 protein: CSASYRVGYNEQFF
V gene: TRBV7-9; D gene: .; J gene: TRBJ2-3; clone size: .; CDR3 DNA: TGTGCCAGCAGCCTACAGACTATTACAGATACGCAGTATTTT; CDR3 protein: CASSLQTITDTQYF
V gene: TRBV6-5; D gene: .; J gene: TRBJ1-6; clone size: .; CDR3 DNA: TGTGCCAGCAGTTACGAAGCGAATAATTCACCCCTCCACTTT; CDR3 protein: CASSYEANNSPLHF
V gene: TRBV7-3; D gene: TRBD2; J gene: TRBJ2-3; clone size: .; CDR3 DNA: TGTGCCAGCAGCTCGCCGGGACTAGCCCCAGATACGCAGTATTTT; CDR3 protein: CASSSPGLAPDTQYF
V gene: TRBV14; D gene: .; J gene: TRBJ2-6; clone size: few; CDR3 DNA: TGTGCCAGCAGCCAACGTACAGGGAGCTCTGGGGCCAACGTCCTGACTTTC; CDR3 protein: CASSQRTGSSGANVLTF
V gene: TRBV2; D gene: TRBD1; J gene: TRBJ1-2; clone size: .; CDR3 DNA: TGTGCCACCAACCCGCTGAAGACAGGGGTCTATGGCTACACCTTC; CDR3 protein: CATNPLKTGVYGYTF
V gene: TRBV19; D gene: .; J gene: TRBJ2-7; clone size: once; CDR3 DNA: TGTGCCAGTAGCCAACCCCTAGGATCTCGCTACGAGCAGTACTTC; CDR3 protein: CASSQPLGSRYEQYF
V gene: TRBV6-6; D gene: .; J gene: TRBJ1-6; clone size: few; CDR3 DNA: TGTGCCAGCAGTTTTAACAGGGCCTATAATTCACCCCTCCACTTT; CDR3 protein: CASSFNRAYNSPLHF
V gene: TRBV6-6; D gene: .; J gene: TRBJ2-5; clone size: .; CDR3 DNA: TGTGCCAGCAGTTACTCCCCAGTGGAGCGGTCGGGGACCCAGTACTTC; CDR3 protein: CASSYSPVERSGTQYF
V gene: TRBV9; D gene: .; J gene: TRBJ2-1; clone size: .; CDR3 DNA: TGTGCCAGCAGCGTAGAAGGGCAGGGAATAAATGAGCAGTTCTTC; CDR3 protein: CASSVEGQGINEQFF
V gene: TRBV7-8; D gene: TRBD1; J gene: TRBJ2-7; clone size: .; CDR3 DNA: TGTGCCAGCAGCTTAAAACAGGGGGCTGGCGAGCAGTACTTC; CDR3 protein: CASSLKQGAGEQYF
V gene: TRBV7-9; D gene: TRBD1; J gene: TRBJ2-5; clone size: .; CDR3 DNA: TGTGCCAGCAGCTCCAAGGCGCGTGGCCAGGGGGTCAGAGAGACCCAGTACTTC; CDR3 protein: CASSSKARGQGVRETQYF
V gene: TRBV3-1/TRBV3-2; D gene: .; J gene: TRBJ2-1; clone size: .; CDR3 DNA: TGTGCCAGCAGCCAAGAGTGGGCAGGGCCCAATGAGCAGTTCTTC; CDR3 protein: CASSQEWAGPNEQFF
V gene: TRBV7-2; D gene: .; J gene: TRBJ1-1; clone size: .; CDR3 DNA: TGTGCCAGCAGCTCATCAGGGTTTAAAGCTTTCTTT; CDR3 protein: CASSSSGFKAFF
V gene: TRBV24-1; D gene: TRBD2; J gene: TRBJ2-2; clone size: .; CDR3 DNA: TGTGCCACCACCACTAGCGAGAACACCGGGGAGCTGTTTTTT; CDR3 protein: CATTTSENTGELFF
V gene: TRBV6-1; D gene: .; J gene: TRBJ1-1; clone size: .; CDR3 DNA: TGTGCCAGCAGTGATCTTTCCGTGAACACTGAAGCTTTCTTT; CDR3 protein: CASSDLSVNTEAFF
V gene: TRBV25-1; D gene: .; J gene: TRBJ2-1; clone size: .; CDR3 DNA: TGTGCCAGCAGTGACATACTAGGATATGAGCAGTTCTTC; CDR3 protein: CASSDILGYEQFF
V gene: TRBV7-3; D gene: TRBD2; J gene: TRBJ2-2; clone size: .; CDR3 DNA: TGTGCCAGCAGCTTTGGACTAGCGGGAGAGACCGGGGAGCTGTTTTTT; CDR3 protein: CASSFGLAGETGELFF
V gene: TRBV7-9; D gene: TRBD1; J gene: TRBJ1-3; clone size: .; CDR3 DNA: TGTGCCAGCAACCCGAGAAACCGACAGGGGATAAACACCATATATTTT; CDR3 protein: CASNPRNRQGINTIYF
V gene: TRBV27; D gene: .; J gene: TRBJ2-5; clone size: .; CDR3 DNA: TGTGCCAGCTCGTCCAGTCTAGGGGGGGGTCTCCAAGAGACCCAGTACTTC; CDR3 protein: CASSSSLGGGLQETQYF
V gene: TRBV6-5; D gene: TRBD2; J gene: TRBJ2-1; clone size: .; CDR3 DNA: TGTGCCAGCAGTTACCCGGCACTAGCGGGGACGAATGAGCAGTTCTTC; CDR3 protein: CASSYPALAGTNEQFF
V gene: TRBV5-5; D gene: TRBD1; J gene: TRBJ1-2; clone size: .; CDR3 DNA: TGTGCCAGCAGCCGACAGGGGGATAGTGGCTACACCTTC; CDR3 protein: CASSRQGDSGYTF
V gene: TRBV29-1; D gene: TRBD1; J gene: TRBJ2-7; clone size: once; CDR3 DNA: TGCAGCGTCCCCCAGGGGGACAGGGGCAGCGAGCAGTACTTC; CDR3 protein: CSVPQGDRGSEQYF